The present T cell receptor beta chain was sequenced within a study of blood T cells in healthy people across ages. As concerns this clonotype: The antigen remains undetermined.

Germline V gives CDR1 KGHSH, CDR2 LQKENI. The length of the CDR3 is 16 residues. V lost 2 bases, J lost 0 bases, and 13 bases lay in between. General study results and limits: A roughly linear age-dependent decrease characterized TCR beta diversity per million T cells.

Through a sample-barcoded 5' primer and a J-beta primer mix, a second PCR was run for roughly 7 to 12 cycles. TCRdb reanalysed the 5' RACE reads using MiXCR and keeps one entry per CDR3 protein. Of hundreds of thousands of distinct CDR3 sequences in the sample, around 45% were seen once. This chain joins TRBV18 and TRBJ1-1; a weak D match, TRBD1 (6 bases). Sequencing was performed on blood. The TCR sequence derives from a man in his sixties in good health. The CDR3 reads CASSPTTGLMNTEAFF. As DNA, the CDR3 is TGTGCCAGCTCACCAACGACAGGCTTGATGAACACTGAAGCTTTCTTT.